Below, one T cell receptor beta chain is given with its context. The protocol was immunoSEQ multiplex PCR, while the TCRdb copy is restricted to in-frame clones and leaves out a portion. The sample lists tens of thousands of clones, 90% to 95% occurring once. This sample was taken from a study of T cell changes during pregnancy in multiple sclerosis. Germline-derived CDR1 and CDR2 are PRHDT and FYEKMQ (reference sequence). V shed 5 bases and J shed 6 bases, with 15 bases lying between them. The CDR3 length is 14 residues. The sample in question was CD8+ T cells from peripheral blood mononuclear cells, obtained in the second trimester of pregnancy. This TCR came from a female donor with multiple sclerosis, enrolled in a pregnancy study. This sequence joins TRBV13 and TRBJ2-3, with unresolved D. The CDR3: CASSHLVEADTQYF. In DNA form, the CDR3 reads TGTGCCAGCAGCCACCTGGTGGAAGCGGATACGCAGTATTTT.